One sample yielded the 30 T cell receptor beta chains listed below, sequenced in a study of blood T cell repertoires in COVID-19. TCRdb's table, derived via immunoSEQ multiplex PCR, lists solely in-frame clones and lacks some. The sample yields some 72,000 clones, 65% to 85% seen once. Specimen: peripheral blood. Receptor source: a man in his fifties or sixties with COVID-19, enrolled during active disease.

J is TRBJ1-4 and V is TRBV27; 7 bases match TRBD1. This CDR3 has 14 residues. The V gene end was trimmed by 8 bases and the J gene end by 8 bases; junction bases not matched to a gene: 11. CDR1 is MNHEY and CDR2 is SMNVEV in the germline V gene (reference sequence). The CDR3, as DNA: TGTGCCAGCCATCCGCCGGGACAGCAGGAAAAACTGTTTTTT. It encodes CASHPPGQQEKLFF.

The chain has TRBV7-2 and TRBJ1-2; 9 bases line up with TRBD1. CDR3 size: 14 residues. The V gene's germline CDR1 is SGHTA and CDR2 FQGNSA. With 4 bases clipped from V and 5 bases from J, the junction kept 5 bases outside the gene matches. CDR3 sequence: CASSSTGTGYGYTF. In DNA, the CDR3 is TGTGCCAGCAGCTCCACCGGGACAGGGTATGGCTACACCTTC.

The chain combines TRBV4-1 with TRBJ2-7; D not resolved. The V gene's germline CDR1 is MGHRA and CDR2 YSYEKL. The ends were cut back, 1 base at V and 0 bases at J, with 7 bases in the middle. The CDR3 contains 14 residues. Here the CDR3 reads CASSQVSDSYEQYF. The CDR3 DNA reads TGCGCCAGCAGCCAAGTTTCAGACTCCTACGAGCAGTACTTC.

The gene calls are TRBV28 and TRBJ2-5; 8 bases are a match to TRBD1. This CDR3 spans 14 amino acids. J was trimmed by 4 bases and V by 6 bases; bases with no gene match: 7. Germline CDR1 MDHEN, CDR2 SYDVKM. The CDR3 sequence is CASSSRQGRETQYF. DNA for the CDR3: TGTGCCAGCAGCTCCCGACAGGGGCGAGAGACCCAGTACTTC.

The chain couples TRBV11-1 to TRBJ2-1; the D gene is possibly TRBD2 (6 bases). Trimming stripped 1 base from V and 11 bases from J, with 12 bases between. Germline V gene lookup returns CDR1 SGHAT and CDR2 FQDESV (reference sequence). This CDR3 has 13 residues. The CDR3 here is CASSLDVGGKQFF. In DNA, the CDR3 is TGTGCCAGCAGCTTAGATGTGGGGGGAAAGCAGTTCTTC.

The gene calls are TRBV2 and TRBJ2-3; 9 bases are shared with TRBD1. V lost 0 bases and J lost 15; bases outside the gene matches: 10. CDR1 and CDR2 (germline): SNHLY, FYNNEI. This CDR3 is 14 amino acids long. Here the CDR3 reads CASSEAITGTGPYF. CDR3 bases: TGTGCCAGCAGTGAAGCGATAACCGGGACAGGGCCTTATTTT.

The CDR3 is CASRTGTGGTGELFF. The DNA for the CDR3 is TGCGCCAGCAGGACCGGGACAGGGGGAACCGGGGAGCTGTTTTTT. The chain recombines TRBV5-1 with TRBJ2-2, with TRBD1 matching over 11 bases. This CDR3 has 15 amino acids. The V segment lost 5 bases and the J segment 5 bases; nucleotides outside the gene matches: 5. The V gene's germline CDR1 is SGHRS and CDR2 YFSETQ.

The chain couples TRBV30 to TRBJ1-6; 7 bases align to TRBD1. Germline V lookup: CDR1 GTSNPN, CDR2 SVGIG (reference sequence). The ends lost 0 bases at V and 4 bases at J; junction bases unmatched: 3. There are 15 residues in the CDR3. DNA for the CDR3: TGTGCCTGGAGTGTGGTACAGGGGTATAATTCACCCCTCCACTTT. Residues: CAWSVVQGYNSPLHF.

A single count supports this clone. This chain connects TRBV28 to TRBJ1-5; D may be TRBD1 (6 bases). CDR3 length: 15 residues. V dropped 2 bases and J dropped 6 bases, with 14 bases sitting between them. Germline CDR1 MDHEN, CDR2 SYDVKM. The CDR3 bases are TGTGCCAGCAGTTTACAACAGGGTAGGGCTCAGCCCCAGCATTTT. This translates into CASSLQQGRAQPQHF.

V is TRBV4-2 and J is TRBJ2-2; D is perhaps TRBD1 (6 bases). The V end lost 0 bases, the J end lost 5 bases, and 13 bases lay between the germline ends. CDR1 is LGHNA and CDR2 is YNFKEQ in the germline V gene. The CDR3 extends over 16 amino acids. CDR3 nucleotide sequence: TGTGCCAGCAGCCAAGATCCAGGGGTTGGAACCGGGGAGCTGTTTTTT. Translating gives CASSQDPGVGTGELFF.

The rearrangement joins TRBV7-3 to TRBJ2-1; D perhaps matches TRBD2 (5 bases). V lost 1 base and J lost 0, with 7 bases in between. Per the germline V gene, CDR1 is SGHTA and CDR2 is FQGTGA. This CDR3 is built from 15 residues. The CDR3 loop is CASSLIEGSYNEQFF. The CDR3 DNA reads TGTGCCAGCAGCTTAATCGAGGGCTCCTACAATGAGCAGTTCTTC.

The chain recombines TRBV19 with TRBJ1-6; 7 bases are shared with TRBD1. Looked up from germline, CDR1 is LNHDA and CDR2 is SQIVND (reference sequence). V shed 6 bases, J shed 6 bases, and the junction held 5 bases outside the gene matches. CDR3 size: 14 residues. DNA of the CDR3: TGTGCCAGTAGAACGACAGGGACTAATTCACCCCTCCACTTT. Residues: CASRTTGTNSPLHF.

The rearrangement uses TRBV30 and TRBJ1-4, with D hard to call. The germline V and J ends were trimmed by 0 bases and 10 bases, with 12 bases remaining between them. The CDR3 contains 13 residues. The V gene's germline CDR1 is GTSNPN and CDR2 SVGIG (reference sequence). CDR3 DNA sequence: TGTGCCTGGAGTGTGGCCCAGACTGGAAAACTGTTTTTT. Its translation: CAWSVAQTGKLFF.

The V call is TRBV11-2, the J call TRBJ1-1, with D possibly TRBD1 on 6 matching bases. This CDR3 spans 13 amino acids. V was trimmed by 4 bases and J by 1 base, leaving 7 bases between them. Germline V gene sequence: CDR1 SGHAT, CDR2 FQNNGV. The CDR3 region has the DNA TGTGCCAGCAGCTCGGGACAGAACACTGAAGCTTTCTTT. As protein: CASSSGQNTEAFF.

V is TRBV14 and J is TRBJ2-7; D perhaps matches TRBD2 (6 bases). The CDR3 length is 15 residues. Trimming shortened V by 0 bases and J by 2 bases, and 11 bases separated the two germline ends. CDR1 SGHDN and CDR2 FVKESK come from the germline V gene. CDR3 protein: CASSQEGGTTYEQYF. CDR3 DNA sequence: TGTGCCAGCAGCCAAGAGGGGGGTACTACCTACGAGCAGTACTTC.

V and J are TRBV5-1 and TRBJ1-3; D ambiguous. Per germline, CDR1 SGHRS and CDR2 YFSETQ. Trimming removed 0 bases at V and 4 bases at J, with 11 bases between. There are 15 residues in the CDR3. The CDR3: CASSLVPGSGNTIYF. DNA of the CDR3: TGCGCCAGCAGCTTGGTTCCGGGTTCGGGAAACACCATATATTTT.

Written as DNA, the CDR3 is TGTGCCAGTAGTAAGGAGGATAGCTATGGCTACACCTTC. This translates into CASSKEDSYGYTF. V and J are TRBV19 and TRBJ1-2; D is ambiguous. CDR3 length: 13 residues. CDR1 LNHDA and CDR2 SQIVND come from the germline V gene (reference sequence). V shed 4 bases and J shed 4 bases, with 10 bases lying between them.

The rearrangement uses TRBV11-2 and TRBJ1-4; 7 bases agree with TRBD1. The V gene end was trimmed by 6 bases and the J gene end by 3 bases; junction bases not matched to a gene: 4. The CDR3 spans 14 residues. Germline V gene data show CDR1 as SGHAT and CDR2 as FQNNGV. The CDR3 sequence is CASSPGQSNEKLFF. As DNA, the CDR3 is TGTGCCAGCAGTCCGGGACAGTCTAATGAAAAACTGTTTTTT. Drawing the rest from reference TRBV11-2 and TRBJ1-4, the complete variable domain is EAGVAQSPRYKIIEKRQSVAFWCNPISGHATLYWYQQILGQGPKLLIQFQNNGVVDDSQLPKDRFSAERLKGVDSTLKIQPAKLEDSAVYLCASSPGQSNEKLFFGSGTQLSVL.

In its sample, this clone was seen once. V and J are TRBV5-1 and TRBJ2-7, with TRBD2 as a possible D gene (8 bases). Germline V gene lookup returns CDR1 SGHRS and CDR2 YFSETQ. The CDR3 extends over 17 amino acids. Trimming left V 7 bases short and J 5 bases short, with 28 bases between. The DNA for the CDR3 is TGCGCCAGCCTCCCCGGGGGGGTCCGACAGGGTAGCCACGAGCAGTACTTC. Its protein product is CASLPGGVRQGSHEQYF.

J is TRBJ2-1 and V is TRBV10-3; D may be TRBD2 (5 bases). The germline CDR1 and CDR2 sequences are ENHRY and SYGVKD. CDR3 length: 14 amino acids. V lost 6 bases and J 6 bases, leaving 15 bases between the germline ends. The CDR3 loop reads CAIRTDPSTNEQFF. CDR3 DNA sequence: TGTGCCATCAGGACGGACCCTAGCACCAATGAGCAGTTCTTC.

Of note for this clone: It is unclear where the CDR3 begins or ends on the DNA, so no DNA is shown, and the CDR3 is as TCRdb lists it. This chain links TRBV19 with TRBJ1-6. Germline CDR1 and CDR2: LNHDA and SQIVND (reference sequence). The length of the CDR3 is 13 amino acids, counting both ends. The CDR3 loop reads CASTSGFTSPLHF.

The J gene is TRBJ2-1, the V gene TRBV27; a possible D gene is TRBD2 (6 bases). From germline, CDR1 is MNHEY and CDR2 SMNVEV (reference sequence). Trimming pared 6 bases from V and 8 bases from J, leaving 20 bases between. The CDR3 is 15 residues long. The DNA for the CDR3 is TGTGCCAGCAGAGACCGGGACTCTATACCCCATGAGCAGTTCTTC. Its translation is CASRDRDSIPHEQFF.

V is TRBV10-2 and J is TRBJ1-5; maybe TRBD1 (5 bases). The V end lost 0 bases, the J end lost 4 bases, and 10 bases lay between the germline ends. CDR1 is WSHSY and CDR2 is SAAADI in the germline V gene. The length of the CDR3 is 15 residues. CDR3 region: CASSESGGGNQPQHF. The CDR3 bases are TGCGCCAGCAGTGAGTCGGGGGGTGGGAATCAGCCCCAGCATTTT.

The chain has TRBV29-1 and TRBJ2-1; D remains ambiguous. Deletions cut 3 bases from V and 9 bases from J, with 6 bases between. CDR3 size: 10 residues. Germline loops: CDR1 SQVTM, CDR2 ANQGSEA. In nucleotides, the CDR3 is TGCAGCGTTGATTGGCCTGAGCAGTTCTTC. Residues: CSVDWPEQFF.

This clone was recorded once. The rearrangement joins TRBV25-1 to TRBJ1-1; D may be TRBD1 (6 bases). Germline CDR1 MGHDK, CDR2 SYGVNS. This CDR3 has 14 residues. The V gene lost 4 bases and the J gene lost 4 bases, with 13 bases spanning the gap. Written as DNA, the CDR3 is TGTGCCAGCAGTGGACAGGCCTTGGGCACTGAAGCTTTCTTT. Amino acids: CASSGQALGTEAFF.

The V and J genes are TRBV7-3 and TRBJ2-2; 11 bases are a match to TRBD2. From germline, CDR1 is SGHTA and CDR2 FQGTGA. This CDR3 has 14 amino acids. The junction had 2 bases not matched to a gene; V was cut back by 3 bases and J by 8 bases. In nucleotides, the CDR3 is TGTGCCAGCAGCTTGGGGACTAGCGGTGGGGAGCTGTTTTTT. This encodes CASSLGTSGGELFF. The full variable domain, completed using reference TRBV7-3 and TRBJ2-2, is GAGVSQTPSNKVTEKGKYVELRCDPISGHTALYWYRQSLGQGPEFLIYFQGTGAADDSGLPNDRFFAVRPEGSVSTLKIQRTERGDSAVYLCASSLGTSGGELFFGEGSRLTVL.

The chain is built from TRBV5-8 and TRBJ2-7; 7 positions agree with TRBD2. Germline CDR1 reads SGHTS; CDR2 reads YDEGEE. The CDR3 consists of 15 residues. V trimming: 5 bases; J trimming: 7 bases; junction bases outside the gene matches: 15. The CDR3 bases are TGTGCCAGCAGTTATAAGCGGGGAAGCCTGCGGGAGCAGTACTTC. It specifies CASSYKRGSLREQYF.

The V gene is TRBV7-8, the J gene TRBJ2-7, with a possible D match to TRBD1 (6 bases). CDR1 is SGHVS and CDR2 is FQNEAQ in the germline V gene. The V end was cut by 3 bases, the J end by 1 base, with 13 bases between. This CDR3 is built from 15 residues. CDR3 nucleotide sequence: TGTGCCAGCAGCTTGGGGGCAAGCTCTTCCTACGAGCAGTACTTC. Translated: CASSLGASSSYEQYF. The whole variable domain, remainder taken from reference TRBV7-8 and TRBJ2-7, is GAGVSQSPRYKVAKRGQDVALRCDPISGHVSLFWYQQALGQGPEFLTYFQNEAQLDKSGLPSDRFFAERPEGSVSTLKIQRTQQEDSAVYLCASSLGASSSYEQYFGPGTRLTVT.

This clone has more than one count but fewer than ten. The chain is built from TRBV18 and TRBJ2-7, with D possibly TRBD2 on 5 matching bases. In germline, CDR1 is KGHSH, CDR2 LQKENI. V was shortened by 4 bases and J by 2 bases, with 12 bases between the two germline ends. The CDR3 runs 14 residues. CDR3 amino acids: CASSLRTEAYEQYF. The DNA of the CDR3 is TGTGCCAGCTCACTGAGGACGGAGGCCTACGAGCAGTACTTC.

The chain joins TRBV12-3 or TRBV12-4 to TRBJ1-5; possible D gene TRBD1, 5 bases. The V end was cut by 7 bases, the J end by 6 bases, with 10 bases between. The CDR3 extends over 12 amino acids. Here the CDR3 reads CASKQDPQPQHF. For the CDR3, the DNA is TGTGCCAGCAAACAGGATCCTCAGCCCCAGCATTTT.